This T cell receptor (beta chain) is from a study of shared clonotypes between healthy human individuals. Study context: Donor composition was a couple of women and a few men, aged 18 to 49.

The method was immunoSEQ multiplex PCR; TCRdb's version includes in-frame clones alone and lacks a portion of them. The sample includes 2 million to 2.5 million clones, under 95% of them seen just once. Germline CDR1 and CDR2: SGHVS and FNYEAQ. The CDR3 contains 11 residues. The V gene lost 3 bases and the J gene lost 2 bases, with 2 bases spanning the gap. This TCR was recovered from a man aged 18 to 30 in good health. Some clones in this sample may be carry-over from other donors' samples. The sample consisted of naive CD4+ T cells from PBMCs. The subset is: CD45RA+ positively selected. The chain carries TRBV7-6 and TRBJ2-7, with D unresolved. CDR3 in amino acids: CASSFTYEQYF. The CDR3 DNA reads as TGTGCCAGCAGCTTTACCTACGAGCAGTACTTC.